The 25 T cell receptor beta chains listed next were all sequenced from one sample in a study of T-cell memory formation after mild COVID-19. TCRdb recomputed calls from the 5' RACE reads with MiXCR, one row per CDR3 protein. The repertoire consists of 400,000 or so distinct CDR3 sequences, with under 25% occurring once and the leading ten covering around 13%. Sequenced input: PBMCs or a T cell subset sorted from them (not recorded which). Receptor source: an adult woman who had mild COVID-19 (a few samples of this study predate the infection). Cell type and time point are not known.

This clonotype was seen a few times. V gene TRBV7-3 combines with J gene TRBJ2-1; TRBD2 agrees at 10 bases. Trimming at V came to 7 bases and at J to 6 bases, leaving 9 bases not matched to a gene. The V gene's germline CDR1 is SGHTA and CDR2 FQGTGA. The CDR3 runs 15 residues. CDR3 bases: TGTGCCAGCAACGGGAGCGGGGGGGCCTTCAATGAGCAGTTCTTC. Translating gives CASNGSGGAFNEQFF.

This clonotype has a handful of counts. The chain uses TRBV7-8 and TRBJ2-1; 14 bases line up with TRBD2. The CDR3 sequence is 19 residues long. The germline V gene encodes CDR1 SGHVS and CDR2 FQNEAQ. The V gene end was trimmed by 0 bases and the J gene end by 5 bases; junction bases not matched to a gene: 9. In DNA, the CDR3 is TGTGCCAGCAGCTTAGCGCTTGGACTAGCGGGGGGCCTGAACAATGAGCAGTTCTTC. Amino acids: CASSLALGLAGGLNNEQFF. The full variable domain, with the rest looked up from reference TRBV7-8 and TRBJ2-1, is GAGVSQSPRYKVAKRGQDVALRCDPISGHVSLFWYQQALGQGPEFLTYFQNEAQLDKSGLPSDRFFAERPEGSVSTLKIQRTQQEDSAVYLCASSLALGLAGGLNNEQFFGPGTRLTVL.

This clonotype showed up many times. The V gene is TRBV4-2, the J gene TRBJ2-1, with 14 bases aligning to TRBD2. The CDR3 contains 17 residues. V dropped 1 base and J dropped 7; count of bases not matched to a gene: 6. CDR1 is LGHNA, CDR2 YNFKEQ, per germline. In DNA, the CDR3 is TGTGCCAGCAGCCAAGGACACGGGACTAGCGGGAGTAATGAGCAGTTCTTC. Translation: CASSQGHGTSGSNEQFF.

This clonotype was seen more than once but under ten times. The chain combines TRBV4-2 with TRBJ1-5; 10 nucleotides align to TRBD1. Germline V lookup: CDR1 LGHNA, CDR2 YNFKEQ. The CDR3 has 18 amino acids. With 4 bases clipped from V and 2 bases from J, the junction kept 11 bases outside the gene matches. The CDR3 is CASSPGTGAAGGNQPQHF. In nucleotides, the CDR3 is TGTGCCAGCAGCCCCGGGACAGGGGCCGCGGGGGGCAATCAGCCCCAGCATTTT.

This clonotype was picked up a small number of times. The CDR3 nucleotides read TGTGCCAGCAGTTTCGCTGGGGCCAACGTCCTGACTTTC. Translated, it gives CASSFAGANVLTF. The chain carries TRBV12-3 or TRBV12-4 and TRBJ2-6; D call uncertain. The CDR3 spans 13 residues. Trimming cost V 3 bases and J 2 bases, with 2 bases left between them.

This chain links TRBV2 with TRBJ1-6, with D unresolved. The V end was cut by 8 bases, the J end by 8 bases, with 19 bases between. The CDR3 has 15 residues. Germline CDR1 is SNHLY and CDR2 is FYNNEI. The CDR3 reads CASRRGLAVDSPLHF. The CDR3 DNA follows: TGTGCCAGCCGGCGCGGCCTGGCCGTTGATTCACCCCTCCACTTT. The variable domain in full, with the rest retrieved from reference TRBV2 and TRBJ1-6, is EPEVTQTPSHQVTQMGQEVILRCVPISNHLYFYWYRQILGQKVEFLVSFYNNEISEKSEIFDDQFSVERPDGSNFTLKIRSTKLEDSAMYFCASRRGLAVDSPLHFGNGTRLTVT.

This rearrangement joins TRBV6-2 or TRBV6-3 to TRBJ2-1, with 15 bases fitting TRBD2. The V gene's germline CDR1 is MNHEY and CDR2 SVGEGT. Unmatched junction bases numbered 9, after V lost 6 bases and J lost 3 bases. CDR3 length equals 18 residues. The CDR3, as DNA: TGTGCCAGCAGACCCGGGACTAGCGGGAGGTCGCGCTACAATGAGCAGTTCTTC. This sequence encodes CASRPGTSGRSRYNEQFF.

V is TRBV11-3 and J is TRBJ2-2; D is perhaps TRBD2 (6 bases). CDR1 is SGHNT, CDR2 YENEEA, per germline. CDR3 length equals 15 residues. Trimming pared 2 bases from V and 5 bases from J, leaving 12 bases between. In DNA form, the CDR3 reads TGTGCCAGCAGCTTAAATAGCGGTGGGACCGGGGAGCTGTTTTTT. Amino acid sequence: CASSLNSGGTGELFF. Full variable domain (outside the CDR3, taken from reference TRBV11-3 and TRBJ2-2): EAGVVQSPRYKIIEKKQPVAFWCNPISGHNTLYWYLQNLGQGPELLIRYENEEAVDDSQLPKDRFSAERLKGVDSTLKIQPAELGDSAVYLCASSLNSGGTGELFFGEGSRLTVL.

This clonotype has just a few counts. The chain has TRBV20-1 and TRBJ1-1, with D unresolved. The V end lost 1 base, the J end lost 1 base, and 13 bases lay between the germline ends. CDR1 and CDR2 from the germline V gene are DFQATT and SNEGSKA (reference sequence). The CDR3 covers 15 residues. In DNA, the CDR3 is TGCAGTGCTAGAGGGGCGAGCAGGTCGAACACTGAAGCTTTCTTT. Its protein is CSARGASRSNTEAFF.

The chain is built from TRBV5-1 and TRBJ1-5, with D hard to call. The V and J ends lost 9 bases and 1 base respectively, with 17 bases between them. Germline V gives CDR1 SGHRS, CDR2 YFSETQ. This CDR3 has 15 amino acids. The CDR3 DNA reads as TGCGCCACCCGAATAAGGTTCGTGAGCAATCAGCCCCAGCATTTT. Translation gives CATRIRFVSNQPQHF. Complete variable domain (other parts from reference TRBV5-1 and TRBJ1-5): KAGVTQTPRYLIKTRGQQVTLSCSPISGHRSVSWYQQTPGQGLQFLFEYFSETQRNKGNFPGRFSGRQFSNSRSEMNVSTLELGDSALYLCATRIRFVSNQPQHFGDGTRLSIL.

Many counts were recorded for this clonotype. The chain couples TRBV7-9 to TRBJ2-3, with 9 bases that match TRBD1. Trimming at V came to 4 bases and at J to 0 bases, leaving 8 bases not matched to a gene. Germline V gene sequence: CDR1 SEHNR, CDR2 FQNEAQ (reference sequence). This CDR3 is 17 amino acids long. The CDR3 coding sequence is TGTGCCAGCAGCTCCGGCAAACAGGGGGCCAGCACAGATACGCAGTATTTT. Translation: CASSSGKQGASTDTQYF.

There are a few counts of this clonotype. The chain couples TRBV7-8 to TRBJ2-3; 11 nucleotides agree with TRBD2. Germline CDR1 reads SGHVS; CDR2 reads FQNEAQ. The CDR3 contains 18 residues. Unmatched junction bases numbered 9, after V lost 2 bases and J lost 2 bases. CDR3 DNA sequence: TGTGCCAGCAGCTTATTGCGGACTAGCGGGTTTACCACAGATACGCAGTATTTT. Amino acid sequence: CASSLLRTSGFTTDTQYF. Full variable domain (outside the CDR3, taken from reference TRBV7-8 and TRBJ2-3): GAGVSQSPRYKVAKRGQDVALRCDPISGHVSLFWYQQALGQGPEFLTYFQNEAQLDKSGLPSDRFFAERPEGSVSTLKIQRTQQEDSAVYLCASSLLRTSGFTTDTQYFGPGTRLTVL.

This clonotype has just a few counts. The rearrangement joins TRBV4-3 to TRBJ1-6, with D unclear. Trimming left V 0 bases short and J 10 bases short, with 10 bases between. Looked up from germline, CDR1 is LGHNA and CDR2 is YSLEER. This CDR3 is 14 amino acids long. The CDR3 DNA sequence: TGCGCCAGCAGCCAAGATTGGGCGTACTCACCCCTCCACTTT. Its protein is CASSQDWAYSPLHF.

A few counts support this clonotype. The CDR3, as DNA: TGTGCCAGCATGGCAGGGGCGGGCACTGAAGCTTTCTTT. This encodes CASMAGAGTEAFF. V gene TRBV7-3 combines with J gene TRBJ1-1; possible D gene TRBD1, 6 bases. The germline V and J ends were trimmed by 7 bases and 4 bases, with 13 bases remaining between them. Germline CDR1 reads SGHTA; CDR2 reads FQGTGA. The length of the CDR3 is 13 residues.

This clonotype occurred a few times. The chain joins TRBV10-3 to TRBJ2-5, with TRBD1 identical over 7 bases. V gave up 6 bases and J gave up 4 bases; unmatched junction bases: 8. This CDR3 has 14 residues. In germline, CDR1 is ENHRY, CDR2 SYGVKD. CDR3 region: CAIRTQGESETQYF. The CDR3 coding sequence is TGTGCCATCAGGACCCAGGGGGAATCAGAGACCCAGTACTTC.

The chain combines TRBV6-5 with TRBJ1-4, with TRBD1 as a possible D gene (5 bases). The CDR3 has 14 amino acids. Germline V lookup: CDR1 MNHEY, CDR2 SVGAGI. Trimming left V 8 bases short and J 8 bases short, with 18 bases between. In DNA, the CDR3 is TGTGCCAGCGCTGGGGAAGGGGTACGCGAAAAACTGTTTTTT. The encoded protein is CASAGEGVREKLFF.

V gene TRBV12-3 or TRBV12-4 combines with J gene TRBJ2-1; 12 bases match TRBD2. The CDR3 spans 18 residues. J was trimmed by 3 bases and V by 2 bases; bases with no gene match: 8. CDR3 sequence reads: CASSLSFLAGGFYNEQFF. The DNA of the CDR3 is TGTGCCAGCAGTTTAAGTTTCCTAGCGGGGGGGTTCTACAATGAGCAGTTCTTC.

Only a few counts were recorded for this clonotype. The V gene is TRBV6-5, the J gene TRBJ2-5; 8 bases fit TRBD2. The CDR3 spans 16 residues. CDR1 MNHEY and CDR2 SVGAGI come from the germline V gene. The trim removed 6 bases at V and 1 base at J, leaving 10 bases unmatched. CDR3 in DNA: TGTGCCAGCAGAGGCGTGGGCGGGGGGCTCCAAGAGACCCAGTACTTC. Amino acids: CASRGVGGGLQETQYF.

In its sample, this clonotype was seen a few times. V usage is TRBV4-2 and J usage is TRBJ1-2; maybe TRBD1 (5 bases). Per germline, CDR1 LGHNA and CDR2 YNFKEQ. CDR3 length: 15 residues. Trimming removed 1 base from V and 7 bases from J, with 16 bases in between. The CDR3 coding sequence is TGTGCCAGCAGCCAAGGAGCTCAGGGCTTGATTGGCTACACCTTC. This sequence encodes CASSQGAQGLIGYTF.

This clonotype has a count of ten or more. CDR3 bases: TGTGCCAGCAGCTTTATAGGGGGCGTCGTCTACAATGAGCAGTTCTTC. It codes for CASSFIGGVVYNEQFF. This chain uses TRBV7-2 with TRBJ2-1; 7 bases match TRBD1. After removal of 3 bases from V and 3 bases from J, the junction contained 8 bases not matched to a gene. The CDR3 contains 16 residues. The germline CDR1 and CDR2 sequences are SGHTA and FQGNSA.

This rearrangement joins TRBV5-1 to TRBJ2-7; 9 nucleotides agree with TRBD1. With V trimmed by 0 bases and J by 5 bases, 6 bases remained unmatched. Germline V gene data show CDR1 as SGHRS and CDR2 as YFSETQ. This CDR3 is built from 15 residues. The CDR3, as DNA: TGCGCCAGCAGCTTGGCCCCGGGACAGGGAAACGAGCAGTACTTC. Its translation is CASSLAPGQGNEQYF.

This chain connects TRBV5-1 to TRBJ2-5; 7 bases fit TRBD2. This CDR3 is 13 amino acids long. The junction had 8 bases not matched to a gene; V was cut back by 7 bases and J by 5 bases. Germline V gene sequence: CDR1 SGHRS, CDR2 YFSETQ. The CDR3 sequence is CASFREGPETQYF. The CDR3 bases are TGCGCCAGCTTCAGGGAGGGGCCGGAGACCCAGTACTTC.

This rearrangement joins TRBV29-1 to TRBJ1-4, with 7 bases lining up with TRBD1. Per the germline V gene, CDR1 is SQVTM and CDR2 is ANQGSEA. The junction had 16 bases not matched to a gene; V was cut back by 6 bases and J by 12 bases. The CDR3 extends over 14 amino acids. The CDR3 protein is CSVATGATVSQLFF. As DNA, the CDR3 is TGCAGCGTAGCAACAGGGGCCACAGTGTCCCAACTGTTTTTT.

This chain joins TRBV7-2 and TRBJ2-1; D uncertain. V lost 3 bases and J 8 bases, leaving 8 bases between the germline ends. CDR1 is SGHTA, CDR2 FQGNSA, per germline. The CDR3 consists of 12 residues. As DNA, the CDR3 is TGTGCCAGCAGCTTGGCCCCCTATGAGCAGTTCTTC. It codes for CASSLAPYEQFF.

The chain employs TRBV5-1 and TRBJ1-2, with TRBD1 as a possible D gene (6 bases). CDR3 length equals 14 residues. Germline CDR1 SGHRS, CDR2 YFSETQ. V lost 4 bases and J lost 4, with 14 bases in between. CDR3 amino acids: CASSTTADSYGYTF. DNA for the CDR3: TGCGCCAGCAGCACCACCGCGGACAGCTATGGCTACACCTTC.